A selection of T cell receptor beta chains follows, all from one sample in a study of blood T cell repertoires in COVID-19. The method was immunoSEQ multiplex PCR; TCRdb's version includes in-frame clones alone and lacks a portion of them. The data show about 72,000 clones, more than 80% seen once. Sequenced input: peripheral blood. These receptors originate from a woman of 80 years or more with active or convalescent COVID-19. Each CDR3 is given with its conserved first and last residue. The D gene is left open where the match is weak. Not all rows give a size; the values are once, few, many and, for expanded clones, a class.

d_call j_call clone_size v_call cdr3_aa cdr3_nt
TRBD1 TRBJ1-1 - TRBV14 CASSPFGTGTGTEAFF TGTGCCAGCAGTCCTTTCGGGACAGGGACGGGAACTGAAGCTTTCTTT
TRBD1 TRBJ2-7 - TRBV4-3 CTSSQMDRGYEQYF TGCACCAGCAGCCAGATGGACAGGGGATACGAGCAGTACTTC
- TRBJ1-4 - TRBV6-2/TRBV6-3 CASSYSETGPGKLFF TGTGCCAGCAGTTACTCTGAGACAGGACCGGGTAAACTGTTTTTT
TRBD1 TRBJ2-7 - TRBV7-9 CASRAAGGSYEQYF TGTGCCTCAAGGGCGGCAGGGGGAAGCTACGAGCAGTACTTC
TRBD1 TRBJ1-6 once TRBV5-1 CASSLGTDVFQNSPLHF TGCGCCAGCAGCCTCGGGACAGACGTGTTCCAAAATTCACCCCTCCACTTT
TRBD2 TRBJ2-1 - TRBV7-2 CASSRTSGGAFFNEQFF TGTGCCAGCAGCCGGACTAGCGGGGGGGCTTTTTTCAATGAGCAGTTCTTC
- TRBJ2-2 - TRBV27 CASSTSPGKLFF TGTGCCAGCAGCACTTCACCAGGGAAGCTGTTTTTT
TRBD1 TRBJ2-2 - TRBV4-3 CASSHRQGDTGELFF TGCGCCAGCAGCCACCGACAGGGGGACACCGGGGAGCTGTTTTTT
- TRBJ2-7 few TRBV7-9 CASSFQNYEQYF TGTGCCAGCAGCTTTCAGAACTACGAGCAGTACTTC
- TRBJ1-2 once TRBV3-1/TRBV3-2 CASSQGGFGGYTF TGTGCCAGCAGCCAGGGGGGTTTCGGTGGCTACACCTTC
- TRBJ2-2 - TRBV14 CASSQDRGVGELFF TGTGCCAGCAGCCAAGACAGGGGGGTCGGGGAGCTGTTTTTT
- TRBJ1-5 - TRBV4-3 CASSQDVRVNQPQHF TGCGCCAGCAGCCAAGATGTTCGGGTTAATCAGCCCCAGCATTTT
- TRBJ1-6 - TRBV4-3 CASSQEGSDSPLHF TGCGCCAGCAGCCAAGAGGGGAGTGATTCACCCCTCCACTTT
TRBD1 TRBJ1-2 - TRBV10-3 CAISKTGEDGYTF TGTGCCATCAGTAAGACAGGGGAGGATGGCTACACCTTC
TRBD2 TRBJ2-1 - TRBV5-6 CASSSGLATYNEQFF TGTGCCAGCAGCTCGGGACTAGCGACCTACAATGAGCAGTTCTTC
TRBD1 TRBJ1-1 - TRBV18 CASSPGQAQNTEAFF TGTGCCAGCTCACCGGGACAGGCCCAGAACACTGAAGCTTTCTTT
- TRBJ2-7 - TRBV4-1 CASSQGVRPYEQYF TGCGCCAGCAGCCAAGGCGTCAGGCCCTACGAGCAGTACTTC
TRBD2 TRBJ2-2 - TRBV3-1/TRBV3-2 CASSQTSHLRPNTGELFF TGTGCCAGCAGCCAGACTAGCCACCTCCGACCCAACACCGGGGAGCTGTTTTTT
- TRBJ1-3 - TRBV29-1 CSVGGGDTIYF TGCAGCGTTGGAGGAGGGGACACCATATATTTT
TRBD1 TRBJ1-1 - TRBV5-1 CASSTQGGNTEAFF TGCGCCAGCAGCACCCAGGGGGGGAACACTGAAGCTTTCTTT
- TRBJ1-6 - TRBV29-1 CAGRTLGPNSPLHF TGCGCGGGACGGACTCTAGGCCCTAATTCACCCCTCCACTTT
- TRBJ1-1 - TRBV5-1 CASSLISGRVSEAFF TGCGCCAGCAGCTTGATAAGTGGCAGGGTCTCTGAAGCTTTCTTT
TRBD1 TRBJ1-2 - TRBV5-1 CASSLDGTGVNPIYGYTF TGCGCCAGCAGCTTAGACGGGACAGGAGTTAACCCGATCTATGGCTACACCTTC
- TRBJ1-5 once TRBV12-2 CASRSGVGGRGEQPQHF TGTGCAAGTCGCTCAGGTGTCGGGGGCAGGGGGGAGCAGCCCCAGCATTTT
- TRBJ1-2 - TRBV19 CASSIGGPSYGYTF TGTGCCAGTAGTATTGGAGGTCCCAGCTATGGCTACACCTTC
- TRBJ2-3 - TRBV6-5 CASSYSYRDTQYF TGTGCCAGCAGTTACTCGTATCGGGATACGCAGTATTTT
- TRBJ2-1 - TRBV12-3/TRBV12-4 CASNRGNEQFF TGTGCCAGCAATAGGGGCAATGAGCAGTTCTTC
TRBD1 TRBJ2-7 - TRBV27 CASSSDRGSYEQYF TGTGCCAGCAGTTCCGACAGGGGAAGCTACGAGCAGTACTTC
- TRBJ1-1 once TRBV29-1 CSVTDRMGLNTEAFF TGCAGCGTTACGGACAGAATGGGGCTGAACACTGAAGCTTTCTTT
- TRBJ1-5 once TRBV21-1 CASSGRQVAHSNQPQHF TGTGCCAGCAGTGGTCGACAGGTGGCTCATAGCAATCAGCCCCAGCATTTT
- TRBJ2-2 few TRBV30 CAWSWGLVTGELFF TGTGCCTGGAGCTGGGGACTCGTCACCGGGGAGCTGTTTTTT
TRBD1 TRBJ2-1 - TRBV7-2 CASSWSADRAGNEQFF TGTGCCAGCAGCTGGTCCGCGGACAGGGCGGGCAATGAGCAGTTCTTC
- TRBJ1-2 - TRBV4-1 CASSQEGLYGYTF TGCGCCAGCAGCCAAGAGGGACTCTATGGCTACACCTTC
- TRBJ2-7 - TRBV2 CASNGIFSGEQYF TGTGCCAGCAACGGGATCTTCTCTGGGGAGCAGTACTTC
TRBD1 TRBJ1-2 - TRBV28 CASSRGQSAATF TGTGCCAGCAGTCGGGGACAGTCGGCTGCCACCTTC
TRBD1 TRBJ1-2 - TRBV2 CASSPVYRGSRGYTF TGTGCCAGCAGTCCCGTTTACAGGGGATCTAGGGGCTACACCTTC
- TRBJ1-2 - TRBV30 CAWMGGSGRYGGYTF TGTGCCTGGATGGGAGGCTCAGGGCGATATGGTGGCTACACCTTC
TRBD2 TRBJ2-5 - TRBV6-1 CASSEKSSGETQYF TGTGCCAGCAGTGAAAAGTCTAGCGGAGAGACCCAGTACTTC
- TRBJ1-5 - TRBV12-3/TRBV12-4 CASSRQWNQPQHF TGTGCCAGCAGTCGACAGTGGAATCAGCCCCAGCATTTT
TRBD1 TRBJ1-5 - TRBV25-1 CASSDSAGTGRVQPQHF TGTGCCAGCAGTGATTCTGCCGGGACAGGGAGAGTTCAGCCCCAGCATTTT
- TRBJ1-3 - TRBV5-1 CASSLEQAGNTIYF TGCGCCAGCAGCTTGGAGCAGGCTGGAAACACCATATATTTT